Given below is one T cell receptor (beta chain) in context. Its binding antigen is unknown. The sample holds no much larger clone one base away, and base qualities are not on file. This sample was taken from a study of CD8 T cells in Susac syndrome (dated by TCRdb to between 2018 and 2020). Describing the broader study: The study used repertoire sequencing to test whether antigen drove CD8+ T cell activation and differentiation in Susac syndrome. The clonality of the CD8+ T cell repertoire was compared across over 9 healthy donors, around 14 Susac syndrome patients and roughly 16 multiple sclerosis patients.

RNA was extracted using the RNeasy kit, and roughly 0.5 to 1 ug of the RNA was reverse transcribed with random hexamers. TCR beta CDR3 regions were amplified with the immunoSEQ multiplex PCR assay covering 54 Vbeta and 13 Jbeta segments. PCR amplification bias was corrected using a synthetic template baseline for primer optimization and computational correction. Per the source publication's procedure: Only productive sequences were kept, with reads annotated to V, D and J genes according to IMGT and analyzed in immunoSEQ Analyzer. To calculate clonality, Shannon entropy was normalized by log2 of the number of productive unique sequences and then subtracted from one. For each patient and control, public and private clones were evaluated among the 100 most prevalent clones. A clone was defined as Susac-specific if it was absent from the healthy and MS cohorts, from more than 850 published viral clones and from other ImmuneACCESS disease sequences. In TCRdb, the public reads were trimmed at Q25 with fastp and aligned with MiXCR, with productive beta chains retained. Rows are unified per CDR3 protein, each entry keeping the most common DNA and genes. These V and J calls are TCRdb output, not the study's own analysis. This sample has fewer than 200,000 distinct CDR3 sequences in its table, and roughly 95% of those were observed once. Roughly 0.16% of the sample lies in the top ten.

The paper's findings and limits, for the study overall: The number of individuals in the TCR sequencing and HLA analysis was acknowledged as relatively small.

The CDR3 runs 15 residues from the cysteine to the phenylalanine. Of all the DNA, just the CDR3 is kept, 45 bases in frame from base 1. Via the germline V gene (reference sequence), CDR1 is GTSNPN and CDR2 SVGIG. The junction carries 17 bases between V and J, which are trimmed by 1 base and 5 bases respectively. High-throughput TCR beta sequencing profiled peripheral blood CD8+ and CD4+ T cells from healthy donors, Susac syndrome patients and multiple sclerosis patients. The multiple sclerosis controls were treatment-naive patients whose relapsing-remitting disease, either stable or active, fulfilled the revised McDonald criteria. Bulk CD8+ and CD4+ T cells were purified magnetically by negative isolation, whereas CD8+ TEMRA cells were enriched by FACS. Blood was collected in EDTA tubes and processed within 24 hours, with PBMCs isolated through density gradient centrifugation. PBMCs intended for TCR sequencing were frozen in liquid nitrogen and were later thawed in a 37 degrees C water bath. The sorted or isolated CD4+, CD8+ and CD8+ TEMRA cells reached a purity of at least 90%.

Input material: CD8+ T cells from PBMCs. The TCR was taken from a human donor with multiple sclerosis. The V and J genes are TRBV30 and TRBJ2-5; a tentative D call is TRBD2 (5 bases match). The encoded CDR3 is CAWSEVGAPAETQYF. The DNA sequence is TGTGCCTGGAGTGAGGTGGGAGCCCCTGCGGAGACCCAGTACTTC.